Following are 14 T cell receptor beta chains from one sample sequenced in a study of long-term antiretroviral therapy in people with HIV. The assay used was immunoSEQ (version v3.0), run at survey level. Data came from immunoSEQ multiplex PCR; TCRdb stores just in-frame clones and leaves some out. The table has 15,000 to 20,000 clones, roughly nine tenths seen once. The material was unsorted PBMCs, obtained 0.3 years after starting antiretroviral therapy. These receptors were obtained from a man aged 55 to 69 with HIV.

The genes are TRBV7-2 and TRBJ1-5; 11 nucleotides match TRBD1. The CDR3 sequence is 18 residues long. Germline V lookup: CDR1 SGHTA, CDR2 FQGNSA. V trimming: 7 bases; J trimming: 6 bases; junction bases outside the gene matches: 17. The CDR3 here is CASNVAFGQGAVGQPQHF. CDR3 bases: TGTGCCAGCAATGTGGCGTTTGGACAGGGGGCGGTCGGTCAGCCCCAGCATTTT.

This clone is labeled medium-sized (0.01 to 0.1%). The genes are TRBV4-1 and TRBJ2-7; 7 bases are a match to TRBD1. The CDR3 length is 16 residues. Per germline, CDR1 MGHRA and CDR2 YSYEKL. The V and J ends lost 0 bases and 1 base, in that order; junction bases with no gene match: 6. The CDR3 protein is CASSQDWGTASYEQYF. The CDR3 coding sequence is TGCGCCAGCAGCCAAGATTGGGGGACAGCTTCCTACGAGCAGTACTTC.

The V and J genes are TRBV20-1 and TRBJ2-1, with D unclear. The germline gives CDR1 DFQATT, CDR2 SNEGSKA (reference sequence). Trimming took 1 base from V and 2 from J, leaving 0 bases between them. CDR3 size: 11 residues. CDR3: CSARAYNEQFF. In nucleotides, the CDR3 is TGCAGTGCTAGAGCCTACAATGAGCAGTTCTTC.

V and J are TRBV4-2 and TRBJ1-1, with a tentative D call TRBD1 (6 bases). CDR1 is LGHNA, CDR2 YNFKEQ, per germline. The CDR3 runs to 14 residues. V was clipped by 8 bases and J by 0 bases, with 13 bases between them. CDR3 nucleotide sequence: TGTGCCAGCCAAGCGACAGGCATGAACACTGAAGCTTTCTTT. This codes for CASQATGMNTEAFF.

The gene calls are TRBV11-3 and TRBJ2-6, with D hard to call. Trimming removed 0 bases at V and 4 bases at J, with 7 bases between. This CDR3 region has 15 residues. Germline V gene sequence: CDR1 SGHNT, CDR2 YENEEA. Written as DNA, the CDR3 is TGTGCCAGCAGCTTAGACAGCTCCGGGGCCAACGTCCTGACTTTC. It encodes CASSLDSSGANVLTF.

The chain couples TRBV19 to TRBJ1-2; TRBD1 matches 7 bases. The trim removed 7 bases at V and 0 bases at J, leaving 8 bases unmatched. The CDR3 covers 15 residues. CDR1 and CDR2 from the germline V gene are LNHDA and SQIVND (reference sequence). The CDR3 region has the DNA TGTGCCAGTACCCCACAGGGGCCTACTAACTATGGCTACACCTTC. This codes for CASTPQGPTNYGYTF.

The chain carries TRBV7-8 and TRBJ1-5; D not certain. The germline gives CDR1 SGHVS, CDR2 FQNEAQ. The CDR3 loop spans 15 amino acids. V gave up 1 base and J gave up 2 bases, with 9 bases separating them. The CDR3: CASSLEGRGNQPQHF. CDR3 sequence (DNA): TGTGCCAGCAGCTTAGAAGGCAGAGGCAATCAGCCCCAGCATTTT.

The DNA of the CDR3 is TGCGCCAGCAGCTTGTCTGCGGGGGGAAACTATGGCTACACCTTC. Translated, it gives CASSLSAGGNYGYTF. The rearrangement links TRBV5-1 to TRBJ1-2, with a tentative D call TRBD1 (5 bases). This CDR3 region has 15 residues. Germline V gene lookup returns CDR1 SGHRS and CDR2 YFSETQ. V dropped 1 base and J dropped 2 bases, with 12 bases sitting between them.

The V call is TRBV6-4, the J call TRBJ1-5; D is ambiguous. Per the germline V gene, CDR1 is MRHNA and CDR2 is SNTAGT. The CDR3 consists of 13 residues. Trimming pared 3 bases from V and 0 bases from J, leaving 3 bases between. CDR3: CASSDPSNQPQHF. The DNA for the CDR3 is TGTGCCAGCAGTGATCCTAGCAATCAGCCCCAGCATTTT.

The V call is TRBV20-1, the J call TRBJ1-1, with D tentatively TRBD1 (5 bases). This CDR3 comprises 11 residues. The V end was cut by 7 bases, the J end by 5 bases, with 11 bases between. Per the germline V gene, CDR1 is DFQATT and CDR2 is SNEGSKA (reference sequence). CDR3 loop: CSGGSGTEAFF. The DNA for the CDR3 is TGCAGTGGGGGATCAGGGACTGAAGCTTTCTTT.

On this clone itself: The junction does not match germline at one end; this may be a read error. The gene calls are TRBV28 and TRBJ1-2; TRBD1 matches 8 bases. The CDR3 is 13 amino acids. Germline loops: CDR1 MDHEN, CDR2 SYDVKM. The CDR3 coding sequence is TGTACCAGCATGACAGGGGAGGACTATGGCTACACCTTC. This encodes CTSMTGEDYGYTF.

This clone qualifies as medium-sized (0.01 to 0.1%). The genes are TRBV5-6 and TRBJ1-1; maybe TRBD1 (6 bases). The V end lost 3 bases, the J end lost 5 bases, and 17 bases lay between the germline ends. CDR1 and CDR2 from the germline V gene are SGHDT and YYEEEE. The CDR3 has 15 residues. The CDR3 sequence is CASSSSGGGLTEAFF. The DNA of the CDR3 is TGTGCCAGCAGCTCCTCCGGTGGGGGGCTTACTGAAGCTTTCTTT.

This CDR3 reads CASTPNSNTEAFF. The DNA for the CDR3 is TGCGCCAGCACCCCGAATTCGAACACTGAAGCTTTCTTT. This chain connects TRBV5-1 to TRBJ1-1; D is uncertain. Germline CDR1 and CDR2: SGHRS and YFSETQ. V was shortened by 6 bases and J by 1 base, with 10 bases between the two germline ends. The CDR3 runs to 13 residues.

V gene TRBV6-9 combines with J gene TRBJ1-6, with a weak D call TRBD1 (5 bases). Germline assignment: CDR1 MNHGY and CDR2 SVAAGI. This CDR3 spans 16 amino acids. V shed 2 bases and J shed 9 bases, with 17 bases lying between them. CDR3 amino acids: CASSYSVGDGASPLHF. The DNA of the CDR3 is TGTGCCAGCAGTTATAGTGTAGGGGACGGGGCTTCACCCCTCCACTTT.